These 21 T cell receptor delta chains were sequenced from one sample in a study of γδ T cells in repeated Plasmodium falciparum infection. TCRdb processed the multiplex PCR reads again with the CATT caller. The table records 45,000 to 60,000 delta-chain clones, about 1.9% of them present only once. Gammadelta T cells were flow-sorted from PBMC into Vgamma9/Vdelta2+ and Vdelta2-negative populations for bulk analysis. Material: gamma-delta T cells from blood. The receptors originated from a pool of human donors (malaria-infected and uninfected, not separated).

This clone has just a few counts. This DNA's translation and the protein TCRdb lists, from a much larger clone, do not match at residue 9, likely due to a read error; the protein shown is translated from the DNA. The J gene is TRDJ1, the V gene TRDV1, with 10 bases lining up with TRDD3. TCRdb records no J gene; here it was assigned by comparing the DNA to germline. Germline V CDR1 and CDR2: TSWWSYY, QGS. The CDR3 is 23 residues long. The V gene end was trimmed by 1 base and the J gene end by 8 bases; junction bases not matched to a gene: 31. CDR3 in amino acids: CALGEPSSVVVDLWGIHVAKLIF. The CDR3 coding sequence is TGTGCTCTTGGGGAACCTTCCTCTGTCGTTGTAGATTTGTGGGGGATACACGTGGCAAAACTCATCTTT.

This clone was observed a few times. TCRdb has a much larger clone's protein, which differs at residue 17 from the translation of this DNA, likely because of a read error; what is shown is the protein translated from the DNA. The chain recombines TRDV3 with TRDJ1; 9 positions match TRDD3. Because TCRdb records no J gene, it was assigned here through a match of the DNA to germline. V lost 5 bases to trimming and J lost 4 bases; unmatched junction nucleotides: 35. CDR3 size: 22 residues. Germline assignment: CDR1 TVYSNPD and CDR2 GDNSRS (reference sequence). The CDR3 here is CALPRGPSGLGIRVWYIDKLIF. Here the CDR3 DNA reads TGTGCCCTCCCGCGGGGACCTTCCGGTTTGGGGATACGCGTTTGGTACATCGATAAACTCATCTTT.

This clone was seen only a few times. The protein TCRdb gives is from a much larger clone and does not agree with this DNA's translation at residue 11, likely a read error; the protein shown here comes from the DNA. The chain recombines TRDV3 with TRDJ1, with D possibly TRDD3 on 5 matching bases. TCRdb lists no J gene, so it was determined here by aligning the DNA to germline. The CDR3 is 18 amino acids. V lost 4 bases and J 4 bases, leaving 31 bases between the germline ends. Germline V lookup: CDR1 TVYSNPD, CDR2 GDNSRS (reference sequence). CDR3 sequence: CASRPCFWWDALSDKLIF. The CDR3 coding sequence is TGTGCCTCTCGACCTTGTTTCTGGTGGGATGCGCTTAGCGATAAACTCATCTTT.

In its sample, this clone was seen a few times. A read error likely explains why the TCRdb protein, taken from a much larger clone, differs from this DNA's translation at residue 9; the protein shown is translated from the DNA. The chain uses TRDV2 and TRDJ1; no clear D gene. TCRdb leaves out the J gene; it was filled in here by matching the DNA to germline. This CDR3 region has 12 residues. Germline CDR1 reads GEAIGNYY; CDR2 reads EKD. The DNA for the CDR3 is TGTGCCTGTACCCAGGCTACCGATAGACTCATCTTT. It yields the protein CACTQATDRLIF.

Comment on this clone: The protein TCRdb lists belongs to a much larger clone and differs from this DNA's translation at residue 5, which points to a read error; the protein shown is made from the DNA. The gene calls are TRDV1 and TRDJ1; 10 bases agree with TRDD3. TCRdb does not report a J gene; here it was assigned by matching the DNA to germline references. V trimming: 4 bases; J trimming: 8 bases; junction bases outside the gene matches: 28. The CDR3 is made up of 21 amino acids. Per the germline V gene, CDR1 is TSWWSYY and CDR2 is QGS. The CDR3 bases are TGTGCTCTTGGGGGGTCCGACCCCGCACACTGGGGGATCCTCTGGGGAAAGAAACTCATCTTT. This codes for CALGGSDPAHWGILWGKKLIF.

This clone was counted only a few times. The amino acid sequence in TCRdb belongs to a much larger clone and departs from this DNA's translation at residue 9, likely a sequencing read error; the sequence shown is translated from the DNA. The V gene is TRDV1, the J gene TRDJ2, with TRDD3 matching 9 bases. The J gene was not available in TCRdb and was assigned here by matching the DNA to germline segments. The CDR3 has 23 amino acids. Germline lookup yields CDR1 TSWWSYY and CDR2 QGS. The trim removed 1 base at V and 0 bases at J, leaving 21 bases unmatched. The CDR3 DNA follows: TGTGCTCTTGGGGAACCGGCGTACCGGGGGATACCTGTGTTGATAGCTTTGACAGCACAACTCTTCTTT. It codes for CALGEPAYRGIPVLIALTAQLFF.

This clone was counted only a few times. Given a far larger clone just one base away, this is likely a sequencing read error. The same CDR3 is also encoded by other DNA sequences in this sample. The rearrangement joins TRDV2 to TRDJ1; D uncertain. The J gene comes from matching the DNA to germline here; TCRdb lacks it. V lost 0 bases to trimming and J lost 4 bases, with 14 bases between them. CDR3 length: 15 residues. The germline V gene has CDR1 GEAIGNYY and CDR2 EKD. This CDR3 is CACDTVGTLGDKLIF. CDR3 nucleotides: TGTGCCTGTGACACCGTGGGTACCTTGGGCGATAAACTCATCTTT.

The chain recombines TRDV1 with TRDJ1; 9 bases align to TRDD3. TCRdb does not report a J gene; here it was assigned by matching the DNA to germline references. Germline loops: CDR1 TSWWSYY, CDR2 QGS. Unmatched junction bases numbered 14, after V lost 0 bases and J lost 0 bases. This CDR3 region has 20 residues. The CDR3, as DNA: TGTGCTCTTGGGGAACTAAGGTGTTGCACTGGGGGACTCAACACCGATAAACTCATCTTT. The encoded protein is CALGELRCCTGGLNTDKLIF.

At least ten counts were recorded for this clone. CDR3 in DNA: TGTGCTCTTGGGGAGCGCTCCATCCTTGTCCCACTGGGGGATACGCGTATTTGGACCGATAAACTCATCTTT. It specifies CALGERSILVPLGDTRIWTDKLIF. The V and J genes are TRDV1 and TRDJ1, with 13 bases aligning to TRDD3. CDR3 length: 24 residues. V trimming: 3 bases; J trimming: 2 bases; junction bases outside the gene matches: 27. The germline gives CDR1 TSWWSYY, CDR2 QGS.

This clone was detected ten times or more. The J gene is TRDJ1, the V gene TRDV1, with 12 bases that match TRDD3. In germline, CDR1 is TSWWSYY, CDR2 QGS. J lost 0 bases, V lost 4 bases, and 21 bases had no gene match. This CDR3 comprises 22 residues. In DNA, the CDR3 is TGTGCTCTTGGGGTTGAATTGTCCCCGGGCTACTGGGGGATACTGTACACCGATAAACTCATCTTT. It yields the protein CALGVELSPGYWGILYTDKLIF.

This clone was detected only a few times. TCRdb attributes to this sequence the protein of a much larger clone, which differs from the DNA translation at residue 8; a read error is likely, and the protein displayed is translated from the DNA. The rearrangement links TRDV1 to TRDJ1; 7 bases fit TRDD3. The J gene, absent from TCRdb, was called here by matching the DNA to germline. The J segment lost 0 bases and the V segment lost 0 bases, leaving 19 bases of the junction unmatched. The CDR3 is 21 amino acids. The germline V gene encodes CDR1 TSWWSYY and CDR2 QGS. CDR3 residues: CALGELSPVWAWGPYTDKLIF. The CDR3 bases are TGTGCTCTTGGGGAACTAAGCCCCGTATGGGCCTGGGGGCCGTACACCGATAAACTCATCTTT.

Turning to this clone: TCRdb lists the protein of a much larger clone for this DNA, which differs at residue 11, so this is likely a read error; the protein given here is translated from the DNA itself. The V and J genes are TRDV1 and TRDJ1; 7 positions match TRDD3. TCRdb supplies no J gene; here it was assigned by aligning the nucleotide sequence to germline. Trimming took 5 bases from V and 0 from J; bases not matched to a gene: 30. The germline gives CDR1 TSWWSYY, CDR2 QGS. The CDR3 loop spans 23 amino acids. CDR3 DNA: TGTGCTCTTGGGCTACCCTCAAAACTCCTTTCCCCCCACTGGGGTTGGTACACCGATAAACTCATCTTT. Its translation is CALGLPSKLLSPHWGWYTDKLIF.

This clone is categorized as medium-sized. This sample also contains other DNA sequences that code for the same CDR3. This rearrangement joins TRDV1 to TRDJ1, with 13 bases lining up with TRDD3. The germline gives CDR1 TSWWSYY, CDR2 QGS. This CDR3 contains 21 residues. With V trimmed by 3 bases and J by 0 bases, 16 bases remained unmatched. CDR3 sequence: CALGDSLLSVLGDTDTDKLIF. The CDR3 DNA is TGTGCTCTTGGGGATTCCTTGCTAAGCGTACTGGGGGATACGGACACCGATAAACTCATCTTT.

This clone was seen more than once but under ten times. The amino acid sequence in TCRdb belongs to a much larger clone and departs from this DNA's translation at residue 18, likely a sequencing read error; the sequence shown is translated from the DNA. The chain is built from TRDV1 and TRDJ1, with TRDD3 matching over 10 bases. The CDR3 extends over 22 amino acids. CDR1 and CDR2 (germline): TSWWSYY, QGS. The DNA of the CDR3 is TGTGCTCTTCTGGTTTTTGCGAAAAACTGGGGGATTATTCCCCCGTACACCAATAAACTCATCTTT. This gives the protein CALLVFAKNWGIIPPYTNKLIF.

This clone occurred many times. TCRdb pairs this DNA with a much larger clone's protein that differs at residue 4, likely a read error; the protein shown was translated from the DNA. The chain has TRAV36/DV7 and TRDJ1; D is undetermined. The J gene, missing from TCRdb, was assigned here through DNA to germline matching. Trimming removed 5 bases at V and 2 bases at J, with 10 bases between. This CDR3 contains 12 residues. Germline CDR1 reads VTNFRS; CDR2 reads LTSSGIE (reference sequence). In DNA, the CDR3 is TGTGCTGTAGGAGGAACAACCGATAAACTCATCTTT. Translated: CAVGGTTDKLIF.

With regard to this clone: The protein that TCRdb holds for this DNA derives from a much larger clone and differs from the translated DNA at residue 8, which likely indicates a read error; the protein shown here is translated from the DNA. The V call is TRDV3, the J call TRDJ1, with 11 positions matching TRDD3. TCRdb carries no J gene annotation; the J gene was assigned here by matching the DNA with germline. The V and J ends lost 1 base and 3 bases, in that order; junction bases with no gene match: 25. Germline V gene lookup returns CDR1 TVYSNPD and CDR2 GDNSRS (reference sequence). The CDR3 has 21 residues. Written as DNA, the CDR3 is TGTGCCTTTATAATTAACCCTCAATACATTGGGGGATACGCTGTAGCCGATAAACTCATCTTT. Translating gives CAFIINPQYIGGYAVADKLIF.

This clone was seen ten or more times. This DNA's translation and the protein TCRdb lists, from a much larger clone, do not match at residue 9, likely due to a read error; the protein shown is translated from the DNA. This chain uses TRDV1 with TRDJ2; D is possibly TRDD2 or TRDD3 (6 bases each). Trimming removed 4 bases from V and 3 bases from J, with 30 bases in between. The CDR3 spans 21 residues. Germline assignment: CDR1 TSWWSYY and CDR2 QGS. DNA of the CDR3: TGTGCTCTTGGGGGTCGACTCCTACCGTTTGGGGGGCCGAAGGTGACAGCACAACTCTTCTTT. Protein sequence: CALGGRLLPFGGPKVTAQLFF.

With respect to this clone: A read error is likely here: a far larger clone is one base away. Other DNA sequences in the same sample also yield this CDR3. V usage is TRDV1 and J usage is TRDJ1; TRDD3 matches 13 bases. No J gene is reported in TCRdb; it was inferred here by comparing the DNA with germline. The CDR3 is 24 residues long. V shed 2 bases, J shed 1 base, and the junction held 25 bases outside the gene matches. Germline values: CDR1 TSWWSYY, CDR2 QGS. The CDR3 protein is CALGEAVGTVKTPYWGIRTDKLIF. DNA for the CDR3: TGTGCTCTTGGGGAAGCGGTTGGAACGGTCAAAACTCCGTACTGGGGGATACGCACCGATAAACTCATCTTT.

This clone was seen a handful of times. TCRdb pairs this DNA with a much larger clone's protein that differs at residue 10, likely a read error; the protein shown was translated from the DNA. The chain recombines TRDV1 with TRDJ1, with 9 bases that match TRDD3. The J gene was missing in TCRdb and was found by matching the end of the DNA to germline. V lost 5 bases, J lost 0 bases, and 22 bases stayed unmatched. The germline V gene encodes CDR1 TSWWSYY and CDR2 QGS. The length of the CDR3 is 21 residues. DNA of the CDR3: TGTGCTCTTGGGTCCTGCCTGCCGTACGGGGGGATACCACGTTACACCGATAAACTCATCTTT. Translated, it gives CALGSCLPYGGIPRYTDKLIF.

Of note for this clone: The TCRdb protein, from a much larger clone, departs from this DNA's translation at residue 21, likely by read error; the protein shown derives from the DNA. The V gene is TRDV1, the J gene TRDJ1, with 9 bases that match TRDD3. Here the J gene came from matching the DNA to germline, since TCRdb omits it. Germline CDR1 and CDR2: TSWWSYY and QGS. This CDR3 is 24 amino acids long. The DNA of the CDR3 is TGTGCTCTTGGGGGGAACGTACCTACTCCGGTTGTGGGCTGGGGGATTACCGACACCGATACACTCATCTTT. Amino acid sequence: CALGGNVPTPVVGWGITDTDTLIF.

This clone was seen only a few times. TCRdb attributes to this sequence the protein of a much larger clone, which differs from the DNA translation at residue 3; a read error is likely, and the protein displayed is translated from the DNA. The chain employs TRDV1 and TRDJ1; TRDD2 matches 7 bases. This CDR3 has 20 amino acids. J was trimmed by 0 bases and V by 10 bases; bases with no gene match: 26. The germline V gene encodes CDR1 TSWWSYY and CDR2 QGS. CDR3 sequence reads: CAPTCGAFLNFGLYTDKLIF. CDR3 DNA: TGTGCTCCAACCTGTGGCGCCTTCCTGAACTTCGGACTTTACACCGATAAACTCATCTTT.